The clone carrying this T cell receptor (beta chain) turned up a few times. This entry belongs to a study of blood T cell repertoires in COVID-19. TCRdb's table, derived via immunoSEQ multiplex PCR, lists solely in-frame clones and lacks some. This sample carries about 150,000 clones, more than 80% of them seen once, and the ten largest clones take under 2.5%. Sequences were obtained from peripheral blood. The TCR originated in a man aged 70 or older with acute or convalescent COVID-19.

In DNA, the CDR3 is TGTGCCAGCAGTTTCCGATCGGGAGCTTTCTTT. Translation: CASSFRSGAFF. This chain joins TRBV12-3 or TRBV12-4 and TRBJ1-1; no clear D gene. V was pared by 3 bases and J by 10 bases, with 9 bases between. The CDR3 is made up of 11 amino acids.